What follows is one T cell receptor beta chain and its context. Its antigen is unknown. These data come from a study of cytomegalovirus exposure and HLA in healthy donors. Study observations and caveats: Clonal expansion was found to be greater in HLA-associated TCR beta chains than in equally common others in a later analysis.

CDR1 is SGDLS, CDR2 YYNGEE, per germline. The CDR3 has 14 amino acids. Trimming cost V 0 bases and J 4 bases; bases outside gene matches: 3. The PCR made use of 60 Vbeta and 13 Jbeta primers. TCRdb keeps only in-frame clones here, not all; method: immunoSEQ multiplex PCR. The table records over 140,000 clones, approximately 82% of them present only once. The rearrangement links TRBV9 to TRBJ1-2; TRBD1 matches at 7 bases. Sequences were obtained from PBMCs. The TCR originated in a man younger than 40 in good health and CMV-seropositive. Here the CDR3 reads CASSVAEGAYGYTF. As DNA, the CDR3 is TGTGCCAGCAGCGTAGCTGAGGGGGCCTATGGCTACACCTTC.